Listed here is a single T cell receptor (beta chain). The antigen is undetermined. Hyperthyroidism, newly diagnosed and lasting under 2 months, affected patients aged 18 to 65. The source of the PBMCs was around 10 ml of fresh peripheral blood. The record originates from a study of T cells in Graves' hyperthyroidism and ophthalmopathy. Germline V gene data show CDR1 as MNHEY and CDR2 as SVGEGT. The CDR3 extends over 11 amino acids. V was trimmed by 6 bases and J by 10 bases, leaving 12 bases between them. The TCR beta CDR3 regions underwent amplification using RNA transcripts as the source. Using the HTBI primer set, a first-round RT-PCR was run on the TCR CDR3. Using its own MiXCR run on the multiplex PCR reads, TCRdb lists one record per CDR3 protein. The sample lists roughly 700,000 distinct CDR3 sequences, 11% to 15% occurring once. Broader study findings: Expanded thyroid clonotypes (above 0.001) were mostly also found in blood. The model identified upcoming ophthalmopathy a median approximately six months ahead of onset.

Input material: blood. This sequence originates from a woman younger than 30 with Graves' hyperthyroidism. V gene TRBV6-2 or TRBV6-3 combines with J gene TRBJ2-5; D is unclear. DNA for the CDR3: TGTGCCAGCAGCTCCCCTCAGCGCCAGTACTTC. Its protein product is CASSSPQRQYF.